This TCR beta chain was sequenced during a study of CD8+CD57+ T cells in acquired aplastic anemia. This clonotype appeared a few times. Whoever was chosen for sequencing had shown CD8+CD57+ cell expansion by flow cytometry. The germline V and J ends were trimmed by 0 bases and 6 bases, with 16 bases remaining between them. This CDR3 is built from 17 residues. From germline, CDR1 is SGHRS and CDR2 YFSETQ. CDR3 and TCR beta VDJ profiling relied on genomic DNA as the template. TCRdb reprocessed the reads with MiXCR, giving one entry per CDR3 protein. The sample has some 140,000 distinct CDR3 sequences, 40% to 65% seen once.

The chain couples TRBV5-1 to TRBJ1-6; the D gene is possibly TRBD1 (5 bases). The source is a human donor with aplastic anemia. Sequenced sample: sorted CD4+, CD8+, or CD8+CD57+ T cells (not recorded which) from PBMCs. CDR3 DNA: TGCGCCAGCAGCTTGGGAGGAAAGGGGCATAGTAATTCACCCCTCCACTTT. This sequence encodes CASSLGGKGHSNSPLHF. The entire variable domain, with the rest obtained from reference TRBV5-1 and TRBJ1-6, is as follows: KAGVTQTPRYLIKTRGQQVTLSCSPISGHRSVSWYQQTPGQGLQFLFEYFSETQRNKGNFPGRFSGRQFSNSRSEMNVSTLELGDSALYLCASSLGGKGHSNSPLHFGNGTRLTVT.